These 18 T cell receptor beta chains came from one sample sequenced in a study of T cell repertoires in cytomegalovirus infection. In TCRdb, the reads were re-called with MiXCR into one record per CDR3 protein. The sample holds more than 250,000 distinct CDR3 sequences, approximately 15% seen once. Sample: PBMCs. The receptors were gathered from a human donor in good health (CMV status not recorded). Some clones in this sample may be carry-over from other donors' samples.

The CDR3 loop reads CASSLVSGGVLMNTEAFF. The CDR3 DNA follows: TGCGCCAGCAGCTTGGTATCGGGGGGGGTACTTATGAACACTGAAGCTTTCTTT. The rearrangement uses TRBV5-1 and TRBJ1-1, with D possibly TRBD1 on 5 matching bases. The CDR3 totals 18 residues. From germline, CDR1 is SGHRS and CDR2 YFSETQ. Trimming pared 0 bases from V and 0 bases from J, leaving 18 bases between.

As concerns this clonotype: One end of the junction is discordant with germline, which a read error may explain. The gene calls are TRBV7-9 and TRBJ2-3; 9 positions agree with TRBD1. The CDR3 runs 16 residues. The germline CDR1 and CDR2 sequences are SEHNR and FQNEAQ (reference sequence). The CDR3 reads CDSSHPRTGDPDTQYF. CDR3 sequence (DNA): TGTGACAGCAGTCACCCCCGGACAGGGGACCCAGATACGCAGTATTTT.

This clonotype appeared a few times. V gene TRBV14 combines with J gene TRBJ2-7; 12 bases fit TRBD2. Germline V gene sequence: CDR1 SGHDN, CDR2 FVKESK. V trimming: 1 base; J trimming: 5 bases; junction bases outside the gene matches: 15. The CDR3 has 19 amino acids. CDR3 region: CASSQVGLAGGKNRNEQYF. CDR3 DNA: TGTGCCAGCAGCCAAGTTGGGCTAGCGGGAGGGAAGAATAGGAACGAGCAGTACTTC.

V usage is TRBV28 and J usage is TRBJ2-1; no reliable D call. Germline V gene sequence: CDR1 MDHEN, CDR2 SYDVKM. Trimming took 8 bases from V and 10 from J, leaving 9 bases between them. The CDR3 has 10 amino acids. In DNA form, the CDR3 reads TGTGCCAGCGGATCCGGGGAGCAGTTCTTC. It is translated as CASGSGEQFF.

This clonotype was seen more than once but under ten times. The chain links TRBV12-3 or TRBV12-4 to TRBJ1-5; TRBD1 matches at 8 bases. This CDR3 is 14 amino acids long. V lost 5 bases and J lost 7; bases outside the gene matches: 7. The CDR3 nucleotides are TGTGCCAGCAGTCGACAGGGGTCAGGGCAGCCCCAGCATTTT. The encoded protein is CASSRQGSGQPQHF.

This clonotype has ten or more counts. The CDR3 DNA reads TGTGCCAGCAGTTACTCGGAAGAAAACATTCAGTACTTC. Its protein is CASSYSEENIQYF. The chain combines TRBV6-2 or TRBV6-3 with TRBJ2-4; D is uncertain. Germline V CDR1 and CDR2: MNHEY, SVGEGT. This CDR3 has 13 residues. V lost 0 bases, J lost 5 bases, and 5 bases lay in between.

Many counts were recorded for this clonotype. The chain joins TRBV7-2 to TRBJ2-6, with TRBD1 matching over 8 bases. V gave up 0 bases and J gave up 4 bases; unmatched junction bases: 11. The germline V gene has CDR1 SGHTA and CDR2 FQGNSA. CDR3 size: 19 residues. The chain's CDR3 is CASSLANGQGGFGANVLTF. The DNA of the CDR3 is TGTGCCAGCAGCTTAGCGAATGGACAGGGAGGATTCGGGGCCAACGTCCTGACTTTC.

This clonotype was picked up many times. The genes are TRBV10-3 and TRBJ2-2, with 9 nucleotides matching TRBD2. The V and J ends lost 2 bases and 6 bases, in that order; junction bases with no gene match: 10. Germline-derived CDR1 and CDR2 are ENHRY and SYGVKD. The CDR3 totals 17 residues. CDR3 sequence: CAISETPGLALSGELFF. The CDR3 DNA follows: TGTGCCATCAGTGAGACTCCGGGACTAGCTCTTTCCGGGGAGCTGTTTTTT.

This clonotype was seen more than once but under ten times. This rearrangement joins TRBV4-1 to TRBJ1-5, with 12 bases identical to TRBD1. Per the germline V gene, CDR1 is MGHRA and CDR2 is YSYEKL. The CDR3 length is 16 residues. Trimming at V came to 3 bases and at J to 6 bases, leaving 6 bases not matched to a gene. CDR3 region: CASSHGTGGLRQPQHF. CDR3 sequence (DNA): TGCGCCAGCAGCCACGGGACAGGGGGCCTGCGTCAGCCCCAGCATTTT.

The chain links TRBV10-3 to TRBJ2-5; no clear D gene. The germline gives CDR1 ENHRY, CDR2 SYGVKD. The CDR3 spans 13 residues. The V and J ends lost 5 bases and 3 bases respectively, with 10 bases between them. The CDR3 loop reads CAISPRREETQYF. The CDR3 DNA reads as TGTGCCATCAGTCCTAGACGTGAAGAGACCCAGTACTTC.

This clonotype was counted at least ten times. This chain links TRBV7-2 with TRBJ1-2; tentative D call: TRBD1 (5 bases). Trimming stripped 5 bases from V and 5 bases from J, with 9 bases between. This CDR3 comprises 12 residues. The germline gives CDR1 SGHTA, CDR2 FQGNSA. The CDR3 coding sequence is TGTGCCAGCAGCCCCCCAGGGTATGGCTACACCTTC. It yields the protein CASSPPGYGYTF. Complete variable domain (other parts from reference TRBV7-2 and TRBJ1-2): GAGVSQSPSNKVTEKGKDVELRCDPISGHTALYWYRQSLGQGLEFLIYFQGNSAPDKSGLPSDRFSAERTGGSVSTLTIQRTQQEDSAVYLCASSPPGYGYTFGSGTRLTVV.

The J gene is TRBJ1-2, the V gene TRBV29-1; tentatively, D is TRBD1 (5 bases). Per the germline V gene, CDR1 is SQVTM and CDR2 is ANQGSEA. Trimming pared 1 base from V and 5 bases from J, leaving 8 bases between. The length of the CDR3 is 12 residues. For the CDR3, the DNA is TGCAGCGTTGAAGGCGACAGTTATGGCTACACCTTC. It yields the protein CSVEGDSYGYTF.

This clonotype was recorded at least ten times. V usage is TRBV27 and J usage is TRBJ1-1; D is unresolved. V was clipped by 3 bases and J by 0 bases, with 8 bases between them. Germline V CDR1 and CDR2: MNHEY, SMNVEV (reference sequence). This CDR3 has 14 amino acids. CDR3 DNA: TGTGCCAGCAGTTTTAGGCAGATGAACACTGAAGCTTTCTTT. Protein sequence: CASSFRQMNTEAFF.

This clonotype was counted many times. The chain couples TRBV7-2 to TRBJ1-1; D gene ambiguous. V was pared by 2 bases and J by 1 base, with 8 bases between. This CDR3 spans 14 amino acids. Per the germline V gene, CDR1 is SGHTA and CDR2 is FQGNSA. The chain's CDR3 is CASSLRQRNTEAFF. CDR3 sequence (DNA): TGTGCCAGCAGCTTACGGCAGAGGAACACTGAAGCTTTCTTT.

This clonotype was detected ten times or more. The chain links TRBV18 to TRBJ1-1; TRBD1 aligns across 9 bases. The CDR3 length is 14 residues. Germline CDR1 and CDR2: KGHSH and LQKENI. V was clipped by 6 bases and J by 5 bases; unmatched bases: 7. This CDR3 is CASSSTGGDTEAFF. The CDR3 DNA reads TGTGCCAGCTCCTCGACAGGGGGGGATACTGAAGCTTTCTTT.

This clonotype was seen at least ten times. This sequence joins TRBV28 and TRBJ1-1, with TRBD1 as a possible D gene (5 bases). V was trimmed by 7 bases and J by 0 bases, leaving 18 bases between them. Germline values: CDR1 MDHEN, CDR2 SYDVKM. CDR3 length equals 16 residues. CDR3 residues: CASTPHGGPMNTEAFF. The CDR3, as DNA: TGTGCCAGCACCCCCCACGGGGGACCCATGAACACTGAAGCTTTCTTT.

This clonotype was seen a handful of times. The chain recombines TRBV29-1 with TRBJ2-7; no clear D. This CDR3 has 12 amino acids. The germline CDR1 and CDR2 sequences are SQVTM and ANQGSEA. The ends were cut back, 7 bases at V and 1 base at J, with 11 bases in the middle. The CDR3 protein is CSGLGGSYEQYF. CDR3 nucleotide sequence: TGCAGCGGTCTAGGTGGTTCCTACGAGCAGTACTTC.

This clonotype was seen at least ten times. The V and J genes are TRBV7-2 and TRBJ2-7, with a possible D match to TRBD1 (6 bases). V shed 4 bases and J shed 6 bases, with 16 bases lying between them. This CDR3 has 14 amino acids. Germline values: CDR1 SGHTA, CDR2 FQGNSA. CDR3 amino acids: CASSSTGRSSEQYF. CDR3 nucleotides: TGTGCCAGCAGCTCCACAGGGCGCTCGTCCGAGCAGTACTTC.